Listed below are T cell receptor beta chains from one sample, sequenced in a study of cytomegalovirus exposure and HLA in healthy donors. Some clones are missing from TCRdb's copy, which holds only in-frame ones; the method was immunoSEQ multiplex PCR. The sample data list about 96,000 clones. Sequencing was done on a sample of PBMCs. The receptors were gathered from a woman aged 25-40 years in good health and CMV-seronegative. The CDR3 runs from the conserved cysteine through the conserved F or W. The D gene is left open where the match is weak.

j_call d_call v_call cdr3_aa cdr3_nt
TRBJ1-2 NA TRBV7-9 CASSLGTGSYGYTF TGTGCCAGCAGCTTAGGAACAGGGTCCTATGGCTACACCTTC
TRBJ2-5 NA TRBV5-1 CASSLALGRPLQETQYF TGCGCCAGCAGCTTGGCCCTTGGCAGGCCGCTCCAAGAGACCCAGTACTTC
TRBJ2-1 TRBD2 TRBV7-2 CASSSGRAGNNEQFF TGTGCCAGCAGCTCCGGGAGGGCCGGAAACAATGAGCAGTTCTTC
TRBJ2-5 TRBD1 TRBV19 CASSGRTGRVETQYF TGTGCCAGTAGTGGCCGGACAGGGCGGGTGGAGACCCAGTACTTC
TRBJ2-7 NA TRBV18 CASSLTRTVSYEQYF TGTGCCAGCTCACTGACGAGGACTGTCTCCTACGAGCAGTACTTC
TRBJ2-3 NA TRBV5-6 CASSPRRGWGTDTQYF TGTGCCAGCAGCCCCCGTCGGGGATGGGGCACAGATACGCAGTATTTT
TRBJ2-3 TRBD1 TRBV9 CASSARDSSTDTQYF TGTGCCAGCAGCGCCCGGGACAGTAGCACAGATACGCAGTATTTT
TRBJ2-5 TRBD2 TRBV5-1 CASSSPGGRETQYF TGCGCCAGCAGCTCGCCGGGAGGTCGAGAGACCCAGTACTTC
TRBJ2-2 TRBD1 TRBV5-1 CASSLGQGDGELFF TGCGCCAGCAGCTTAGGACAGGGGGACGGGGAGCTGTTTTTT
TRBJ2-3 TRBD1 TRBV6-5 CASHRGDTDTQYF TGTGCCAGCCACAGGGGGGACACAGATACGCAGTATTTT
TRBJ1-5 TRBD1 TRBV18 CASSPETGGNQPQHF TGTGCCAGCTCACCGGAGACAGGGGGCAATCAGCCCCAGCATTTT
TRBJ2-5 NA TRBV6-1 CASSEATTYQETQYF TGTGCCAGCAGTGAAGCTACAACGTACCAAGAGACCCAGTACTTC
TRBJ2-1 TRBD2 TRBV16 CASSRPGGRAFNEQFF TGTGCCAGCAGTCGACCGGGCGGGAGGGCCTTCAATGAGCAGTTCTTC
TRBJ2-1 TRBD1 TRBV19 CASSIDRDTYNEQFF TGTGCCAGTAGTATCGACAGGGATACCTACAATGAGCAGTTCTTC
TRBJ2-1 NA TRBV28 CASSFGGSPNEQFF TGTGCCAGCAGTTTCGGGGGATCCCCCAATGAGCAGTTCTTC
TRBJ1-6 TRBD1 TRBV7-9 CASSWGQGHSPLHF TGTGCCAGCAGCTGGGGACAGGGTCATTCACCCCTCCACTTT
TRBJ1-4 TRBD1 TRBV30 CAWTGQAFNEKLFF TGTGCCTGGACAGGACAGGCCTTTAATGAAAAACTGTTTTTT
TRBJ1-4 TRBD1 TRBV7-8 CASTQTGDEKLFF TGTGCCAGCACTCAAACAGGGGACGAAAAACTGTTTTTT
TRBJ1-6 TRBD1 TRBV5-5 CASSFTGDNSPLHF TGTGCCAGCAGCTTCACAGGGGACAATTCACCCCTCCACTTT
TRBJ1-3 NA TRBV28 CASSLRGKGNTIYF TGTGCCAGCAGTTTAAGGGGAAAAGGAAACACCATATATTTT
TRBJ2-1 NA TRBV2 CASSVFRLYNEQFF TGTGCCAGCAGTGTATTCCGACTCTACAATGAGCAGTTCTTC
TRBJ1-4 TRBD1 TRBV27 CASSLLTTGYNEKLFF TGTGCCAGCAGTCTTTTGACGACAGGGTATAATGAAAAACTGTTTTTT
TRBJ2-3 TRBD1 TRBV15 CATSKGQGSTDTQYF TGTGCCACCAGCAAAGGACAGGGGAGCACAGATACGCAGTATTTT
TRBJ1-5 NA TRBV5-6 CASSLRRSHSNQPQHF TGTGCCAGCAGCTTGCGTAGATCCCATAGCAATCAGCCCCAGCATTTT
TRBJ2-1 TRBD2 TRBV6-1 CASSEGVRTSGSSWQFF TGTGCCAGCAGTGAAGGAGTTCGGACTAGCGGGAGTTCTTGGCAGTTCTTC
TRBJ1-2 NA TRBV4-1 CASSQGGQVHYGYIF TGCGCCAGCAGCCAAGGAGGGCAGGTTCACTATGGCTACATCTTC
TRBJ2-1 TRBD2 TRBV7-9 CASSLSLAGSYNEQFF TGTGCCAGCAGCTTAAGTCTAGCGGGATCCTACAATGAGCAGTTCTTC
TRBJ1-5 NA TRBV28 CASSLGVRGEEGNQPQHF TGTGCCAGCAGCCTAGGCGTCCGGGGGGAAGAGGGCAATCAGCCCCAGCATTTT
TRBJ1-6 TRBD1 TRBV28 CASSFQGEGSPLHF TGTGCCAGCAGCTTCCAGGGGGAAGGTTCACCCCTCCACTTT
TRBJ2-3 TRBD1 TRBV5-4 CASGPKGTGDRPAITDTQYF TGTGCCAGCGGCCCCAAGGGGACAGGGGACCGTCCGGCTATCACAGATACGCAGTATTTT
TRBJ2-3 NA TRBV5-5 CASSLALSSWDTQYF TGTGCCAGCAGCTTGGCTTTGTCCAGTTGGGATACGCAGTATTTT
TRBJ1-2 TRBD1 TRBV5-4 CASSRDRGVGGYTF TGTGCCAGCAGCCGGGACAGGGGAGTAGGCGGCTACACCTTC
TRBJ1-3 NA TRBV4-1 CASSQDHPTGGNTIYF TGCGCCAGCAGCCAAGATCATCCCACAGGAGGAAACACCATATATTTT
TRBJ1-1 NA TRBV28 CASSLTGILNTEAFF TGTGCCAGCAGTTTAACAGGGATTCTGAACACTGAAGCTTTCTTT